This is a list of T cell receptor beta chains from one sample in a study of T cell responses to AZD1222 COVID-19 vaccine. Clones were sequenced by immunoSEQ multiplex PCR, and TCRdb holds only the in-frame ones, with some missing. The table shows under 200,000 clones, with about 92% occurring only once. The source was peripheral blood, collected 28 days after the second dose of the MenACWY control vaccine. The origin of the receptors is an adult who received the MenACWY meningococcal vaccine as a control. Both conserved end residues are trimmed from each CDR3.

V	J	CDR3
TRBV28	TRBJ2-7	ASRAGAGGSYEQY
TRBV7-8	TRBJ2-7	ASTHQRVQRGEQY
TRBV28	TRBJ1-2	ASNQGGARYGYT
TRBV7-8	TRBJ1-2	ASSRGGGGSGGYT
TRBV27	TRBJ2-1	ASTRGREQF
TRBV19	TRBJ2-7	ASSIQAGDYEQY
TRBV5-8	TRBJ1-2	ASSWRWQEGGYT
TRBV21-1	TRBJ1-5	ASPGDRWQPQH
TRBV28	TRBJ2-5	ASTPTGFPGETQY
TRBV18	TRBJ1-5	ASSPWTGEGQPQH
TRBV15	TRBJ1-3	ATSRDLGTGNTIY
TRBV4-1	TRBJ2-7	ASSPHRGGLYEQY
TRBV4-2	TRBJ2-3	ASSRAERLGSDTQY
TRBV7-2	TRBJ2-7	ASRPSGYYEQY
TRBV4-1	TRBJ1-1	ASSQVPGRAEAF
TRBV7-3	TRBJ1-4	ASSTFGTDDIATNEKLF
TRBV7-8	TRBJ2-1	ASSFMRTGGSYNEQF
TRBV6-1	TRBJ2-3	ASSELTSGSSDTQY
TRBV12-3/TRBV12-4	TRBJ2-1	ASTWAAASEQF
TRBV10-1	TRBJ1-4	ASTGAGNTPFRDLAWEKLF
TRBV2	TRBJ2-2	ASAWFRGTYTGELF
TRBV5-1	TRBJ2-1	ATRVDAYNEQF
TRBV4-3	TRBJ2-3	ASSQDIGGFPGTDTQY
TRBV6-4	TRBJ1-6	ASSEGSYNSPLH
TRBV28	TRBJ2-1	ASSSLGGRAFYNEQF
TRBV5-8	TRBJ2-1	ASSSGLAGYNEQF
TRBV19	TRBJ2-5	ASSMSKQETQY
TRBV28	TRBJ1-5	ASIPRGQVEPQH
TRBV30	TRBJ2-7	AWGGQLSSYEQY